This TCR beta chain was retrieved from a study of identical twins. Study results and limitations: The study reached conclusions through statistical analysis that was cross-sectional, not following the same donors.

Per the germline V gene, CDR1 is MGHRA and CDR2 is YSYEKL. With 0 bases removed from V and 0 bases from J, the gap between germline ends came to 10 bases. CDR3 length equals 16 residues. One entry per CDR3 protein, called by TCRdb with MiXCR from the 5' RACE reads. This table has around 280,000 distinct CDR3 sequences, under 9% appearing once. This clonotype was detected ten times or more. Its antigen is not identified. The sample was also reused in another study, on yellow fever vaccine responses in identical twins.

V gene TRBV4-1 combines with J gene TRBJ2-3; D gene unclear. What was sequenced was memory (CD45RO+) T cells sorted from blood. The clonotype comes from a woman younger than 30 in good health. The CDR3 sequence: CASSQDWGLSTDTQYF. CDR3 coding DNA: TGCGCCAGCAGCCAAGATTGGGGTCTTAGCACAGATACGCAGTATTTT.